These 20 T cell receptor beta chains came from one sample sequenced in a study of control samples from healthy donors and cancer patients. TCRdb keeps only in-frame clones here, not all; method: immunoSEQ multiplex PCR. The sample includes tens of thousands of clones, 80% to 95% seen only once; the top ten take around 1.3%. Sequencing was carried out using PBMCs. These receptors came from a woman aged 40 to 50 with lung cancer.

The J gene is TRBJ2-7, the V gene TRBV7-9, with D possibly matching TRBD2 (5 bases). V was pared by 7 bases and J by 0 bases, with 7 bases between. CDR1 SEHNR and CDR2 FQNEAQ come from the germline V gene (reference sequence). This CDR3 spans 12 amino acids. This CDR3 reads CASNGGSYEQYF. In DNA form, the CDR3 reads TGTGCCAGCAACGGAGGCTCCTACGAGCAGTACTTC.

This chain uses TRBV11-3 with TRBJ1-1, with 7 bases lining up with TRBD1. The ends lost 5 bases at V and 6 bases at J; junction bases unmatched: 12. CDR3 length: 15 amino acids. Per the germline V gene, CDR1 is SGHNT and CDR2 is YENEEA. The CDR3 loop reads CASSPGGAGAAEAFF. DNA of the CDR3: TGTGCCAGCAGCCCAGGGGGGGCAGGGGCCGCTGAAGCTTTCTTT.

The V and J genes are TRBV30 and TRBJ1-3, with 9 bases identical to TRBD1. CDR1 GTSNPN and CDR2 SVGIG come from the germline V gene (reference sequence). V gave up 4 bases and J gave up 4 bases; unmatched junction bases: 5. The CDR3 runs 14 residues. CDR3 sequence: CAWTGQGIGNTIYF. For the CDR3, the DNA is TGTGCCTGGACAGGACAGGGGATCGGAAACACCATATATTTT.

This rearrangement joins TRBV9 to TRBJ1-2, with D perhaps matching TRBD1 (5 bases). The V end was cut by 5 bases, the J end by 0 bases, with 11 bases between. Germline CDR1 is SGDLS and CDR2 is YYNGEE. This CDR3 spans 14 amino acids. The CDR3 loop reads CASSRGPTNYGYTF. The CDR3, as DNA: TGTGCCAGCAGTCGGGGACCCACTAACTATGGCTACACCTTC.

The rearrangement joins TRBV5-1 to TRBJ1-1; D is possibly TRBD1 (6 bases). The length of the CDR3 is 14 residues. Germline V gene data show CDR1 as SGHRS and CDR2 as YFSETQ. The V and J ends lost 0 bases and 4 bases respectively, with 10 bases between them. CDR3: CASSLVRGGTEAFF. The CDR3 region has the DNA TGCGCCAGCAGCTTGGTCAGGGGAGGCACTGAAGCTTTCTTT.

This sequence joins TRBV9 and TRBJ1-4, with TRBD1 identical over 10 bases. After removal of 3 bases from V and 8 bases from J, the junction contained 7 bases not matched to a gene. From germline, CDR1 is SGDLS and CDR2 YYNGEE. CDR3 length: 15 amino acids. CDR3 in amino acids: CASSALGQGYEKLFF. The CDR3, as DNA: TGTGCCAGCAGCGCCCTGGGACAGGGGTACGAAAAACTGTTTTTT.

The gene calls are TRBV4-1 and TRBJ2-7; D unclear. V was trimmed by 4 bases and J by 2 bases, leaving 9 bases between them. Germline lookup yields CDR1 MGHRA and CDR2 YSYEKL. The CDR3 consists of 13 residues. This CDR3 is CASSPPRPYEQYF. Written as DNA, the CDR3 is TGCGCCAGCAGCCCCCCCCGGCCCTACGAGCAGTACTTC.

The chain links TRBV9 to TRBJ1-1; possibly TRBD1 for D (5 bases). With 3 bases removed from V and 4 bases from J, the gap between germline ends came to 7 bases. The CDR3 consists of 12 residues. Germline lookup yields CDR1 SGDLS and CDR2 YYNGEE. The CDR3 protein is CASSEGSTEAFF. The DNA for the CDR3 is TGTGCCAGCAGCGAGGGGTCCACTGAAGCTTTCTTT.

The chain has TRBV27 and TRBJ2-7; possibly TRBD2 for D (6 bases). Trimming removed 4 bases at V and 5 bases at J, with 18 bases between. The V gene's germline CDR1 is MNHEY and CDR2 SMNVEV (reference sequence). The CDR3 loop spans 15 amino acids. CDR3 sequence reads: CASSSGGSSSHEQYF. The CDR3 DNA is TGTGCCAGCAGTTCCGGGGGATCAAGTTCCCACGAGCAGTACTTC.

V is TRBV6-1 and J is TRBJ1-1; TRBD1 agrees at 8 bases. The CDR3 loop spans 15 amino acids. CDR1 MNHNS and CDR2 SASEGT come from the germline V gene. The J segment lost 7 bases and the V segment lost 1 base, leaving 8 bases of the junction unmatched. The CDR3 nucleotides are TGTGCCAGCAGTGAAGATGCAGGGGGCCGAGGTGAAGCTTTCTTT. This gives the protein CASSEDAGGRGEAFF.

The V gene is TRBV4-1, the J gene TRBJ2-7, with D unclear. The V end lost 1 base, the J end lost 6 bases, and 16 bases lay between the germline ends. Per germline, CDR1 MGHRA and CDR2 YSYEKL. The CDR3 runs 15 residues. The CDR3: CASSQGLEIPLEQYF. DNA of the CDR3: TGCGCCAGCAGCCAAGGTCTCGAGATACCTCTCGAGCAGTACTTC.

V and J are TRBV6-5 and TRBJ2-7; D perhaps matches TRBD1 (7 bases). Germline-derived CDR1 and CDR2 are MNHEY and SVGAGI. Trimming took off 8 bases at V and 5 bases at J, with 16 bases between the two ends. The CDR3 loop spans 13 amino acids. The CDR3 spells CASRPSGGNEQYF. Written as DNA, the CDR3 is TGTGCCAGCCGACCTTCAGGGGGGAACGAGCAGTACTTC.

The chain is built from TRBV5-1 and TRBJ1-1; possible D gene TRBD1, 6 bases. V shed 0 bases and J shed 4 bases, with 13 bases lying between them. The CDR3 covers 15 residues. Germline V gene lookup returns CDR1 SGHRS and CDR2 YFSETQ. The CDR3 bases are TGCGCCAGCAGCTTGGGTCCAGGGGAAGGCACTGAAGCTTTCTTT. Its translation is CASSLGPGEGTEAFF.

The chain has TRBV12-3 or TRBV12-4 and TRBJ1-5; D ambiguous. The CDR3 is made up of 13 amino acids. V lost 7 bases and J lost 2, with 9 bases in between. The CDR3 here is CASNSLGNQPQHF. The CDR3 nucleotides read TGTGCCAGCAACAGCCTGGGCAATCAGCCCCAGCATTTT.

The rearrangement links TRBV5-5 to TRBJ2-5, with D unclear. Deletions cut 0 bases from V and 2 bases from J, with 11 bases between. Germline loops: CDR1 SGHKS, CDR2 YYEKEE (reference sequence). CDR3 length equals 15 residues. The CDR3 DNA sequence: TGTGCCAGCAGCTTGGTGCCAGGTGGTCAAGAGACCCAGTACTTC. Its translation is CASSLVPGGQETQYF.

The rearrangement joins TRBV23-1 to TRBJ2-7; the D gene could be TRBD1 or TRBD2 (5 bases each). TRBV23-1 is assigned to the ORF class and has an uncertain function. CDR3 length equals 16 residues. The ends were cut back, 1 base at V and 1 base at J, with 14 bases in the middle. The DNA of the CDR3 is TGCGCCAGCAGTCAATTCTACTCGGGGCCTTCCTACGAGCAGTACTTC. Protein sequence: CASSQFYSGPSYEQYF.

The chain has TRBV6-2 or TRBV6-3 and TRBJ2-2; 15 bases fit TRBD2. Germline values: CDR1 MNHEY, CDR2 SVGEGT. V lost 6 bases to trimming and J lost 11 bases; unmatched junction nucleotides: 7. The CDR3 is 15 amino acids. DNA of the CDR3: TGTGCCAGCAGCTTCGGGACTAGCGGGGGGTCAGAGCTGTTTTTT. Protein: CASSFGTSGGSELFF.

The chain links TRBV6-5 to TRBJ1-1; D is undetermined. In germline, CDR1 is MNHEY, CDR2 SVGAGI. Deletions cut 6 bases from V and 1 base from J, with 9 bases between. This CDR3 region has 13 residues. The CDR3 bases are TGTGCCAGCAGCCCCCCGAAGAACACTGAAGCTTTCTTT. Protein sequence: CASSPPKNTEAFF.

The J gene is TRBJ1-1, the V gene TRBV21-1. TRBV21-1 has pseudogene status. This CDR3 comprises 15 residues. CDR3: CASRAPRGKNTEAFF. CDR3 DNA: TGTGCCAGCAGGGCCCCCCGGGGTAAGAACACTGAAGCTTTCTTT.

The genes are TRBV30 and TRBJ2-1; D is unclear. V was pared by 2 bases and J by 4 bases, with 3 bases between. CDR3 size: 11 residues. Germline V CDR1 and CDR2: GTSNPN, SVGIG (reference sequence). DNA of the CDR3: TGTGCCTGGAGTTTTTACAATGAGCAGTTCTTC. As protein: CAWSFYNEQFF.